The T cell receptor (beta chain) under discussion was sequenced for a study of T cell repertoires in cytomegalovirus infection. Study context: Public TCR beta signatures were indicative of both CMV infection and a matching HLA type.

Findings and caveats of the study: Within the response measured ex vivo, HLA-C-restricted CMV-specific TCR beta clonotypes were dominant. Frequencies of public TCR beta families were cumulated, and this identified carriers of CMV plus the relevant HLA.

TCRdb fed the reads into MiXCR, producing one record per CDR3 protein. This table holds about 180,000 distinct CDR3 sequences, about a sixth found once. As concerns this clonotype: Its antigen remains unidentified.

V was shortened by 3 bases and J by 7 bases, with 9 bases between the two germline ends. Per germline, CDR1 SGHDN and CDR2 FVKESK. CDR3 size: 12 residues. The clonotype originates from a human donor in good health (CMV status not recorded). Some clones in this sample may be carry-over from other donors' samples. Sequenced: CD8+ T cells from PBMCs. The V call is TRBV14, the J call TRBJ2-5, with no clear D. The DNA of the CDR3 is TGTGCCAGCAGCCACCCCTCGGGGACCCAGTACTTC. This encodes CASSHPSGTQYF.